The clone carrying this T cell receptor beta chain has a handful of counts. Its antigen is still unknown. TCRdb keeps only in-frame clones here, not all; method: immunoSEQ multiplex PCR. Here the sample spans some 2,500,000 clones, 85% to 95% being singletons. This entry is derived from a study of shared clonotypes between healthy human individuals. Study context: Donors, aged 18 to 49, were a couple of women and three men.

Study-level points and caveats: Generation of non-shared clonotypes was less probable than generation of clonotypes shared by all four donors. Around 4.9% of naive CD4 clonotypes were shared across a handful of donors.

Sequenced sample: naive CD4+ T cells from PBMCs. Subset indicated: CD45RA+ positively selected. This receptor was taken from a man between 18 and 35 years old in good health. Some clones in this sample may be carry-over from other donors' samples.

The CDR3 loop reads CAWTLAGRGDTEAFF. The CDR3 DNA sequence: TGTGCCTGGACCCTAGCCGGACGGGGGGACACTGAAGCTTTCTTT. The rearrangement joins TRBV30 to TRBJ1-1; maybe TRBD1 (5 bases). The germline V and J ends were trimmed by 4 bases and 3 bases, with 18 bases remaining between them. Germline CDR1 reads GTSNPN; CDR2 reads SVGIG (reference sequence). The CDR3 loop spans 15 amino acids.